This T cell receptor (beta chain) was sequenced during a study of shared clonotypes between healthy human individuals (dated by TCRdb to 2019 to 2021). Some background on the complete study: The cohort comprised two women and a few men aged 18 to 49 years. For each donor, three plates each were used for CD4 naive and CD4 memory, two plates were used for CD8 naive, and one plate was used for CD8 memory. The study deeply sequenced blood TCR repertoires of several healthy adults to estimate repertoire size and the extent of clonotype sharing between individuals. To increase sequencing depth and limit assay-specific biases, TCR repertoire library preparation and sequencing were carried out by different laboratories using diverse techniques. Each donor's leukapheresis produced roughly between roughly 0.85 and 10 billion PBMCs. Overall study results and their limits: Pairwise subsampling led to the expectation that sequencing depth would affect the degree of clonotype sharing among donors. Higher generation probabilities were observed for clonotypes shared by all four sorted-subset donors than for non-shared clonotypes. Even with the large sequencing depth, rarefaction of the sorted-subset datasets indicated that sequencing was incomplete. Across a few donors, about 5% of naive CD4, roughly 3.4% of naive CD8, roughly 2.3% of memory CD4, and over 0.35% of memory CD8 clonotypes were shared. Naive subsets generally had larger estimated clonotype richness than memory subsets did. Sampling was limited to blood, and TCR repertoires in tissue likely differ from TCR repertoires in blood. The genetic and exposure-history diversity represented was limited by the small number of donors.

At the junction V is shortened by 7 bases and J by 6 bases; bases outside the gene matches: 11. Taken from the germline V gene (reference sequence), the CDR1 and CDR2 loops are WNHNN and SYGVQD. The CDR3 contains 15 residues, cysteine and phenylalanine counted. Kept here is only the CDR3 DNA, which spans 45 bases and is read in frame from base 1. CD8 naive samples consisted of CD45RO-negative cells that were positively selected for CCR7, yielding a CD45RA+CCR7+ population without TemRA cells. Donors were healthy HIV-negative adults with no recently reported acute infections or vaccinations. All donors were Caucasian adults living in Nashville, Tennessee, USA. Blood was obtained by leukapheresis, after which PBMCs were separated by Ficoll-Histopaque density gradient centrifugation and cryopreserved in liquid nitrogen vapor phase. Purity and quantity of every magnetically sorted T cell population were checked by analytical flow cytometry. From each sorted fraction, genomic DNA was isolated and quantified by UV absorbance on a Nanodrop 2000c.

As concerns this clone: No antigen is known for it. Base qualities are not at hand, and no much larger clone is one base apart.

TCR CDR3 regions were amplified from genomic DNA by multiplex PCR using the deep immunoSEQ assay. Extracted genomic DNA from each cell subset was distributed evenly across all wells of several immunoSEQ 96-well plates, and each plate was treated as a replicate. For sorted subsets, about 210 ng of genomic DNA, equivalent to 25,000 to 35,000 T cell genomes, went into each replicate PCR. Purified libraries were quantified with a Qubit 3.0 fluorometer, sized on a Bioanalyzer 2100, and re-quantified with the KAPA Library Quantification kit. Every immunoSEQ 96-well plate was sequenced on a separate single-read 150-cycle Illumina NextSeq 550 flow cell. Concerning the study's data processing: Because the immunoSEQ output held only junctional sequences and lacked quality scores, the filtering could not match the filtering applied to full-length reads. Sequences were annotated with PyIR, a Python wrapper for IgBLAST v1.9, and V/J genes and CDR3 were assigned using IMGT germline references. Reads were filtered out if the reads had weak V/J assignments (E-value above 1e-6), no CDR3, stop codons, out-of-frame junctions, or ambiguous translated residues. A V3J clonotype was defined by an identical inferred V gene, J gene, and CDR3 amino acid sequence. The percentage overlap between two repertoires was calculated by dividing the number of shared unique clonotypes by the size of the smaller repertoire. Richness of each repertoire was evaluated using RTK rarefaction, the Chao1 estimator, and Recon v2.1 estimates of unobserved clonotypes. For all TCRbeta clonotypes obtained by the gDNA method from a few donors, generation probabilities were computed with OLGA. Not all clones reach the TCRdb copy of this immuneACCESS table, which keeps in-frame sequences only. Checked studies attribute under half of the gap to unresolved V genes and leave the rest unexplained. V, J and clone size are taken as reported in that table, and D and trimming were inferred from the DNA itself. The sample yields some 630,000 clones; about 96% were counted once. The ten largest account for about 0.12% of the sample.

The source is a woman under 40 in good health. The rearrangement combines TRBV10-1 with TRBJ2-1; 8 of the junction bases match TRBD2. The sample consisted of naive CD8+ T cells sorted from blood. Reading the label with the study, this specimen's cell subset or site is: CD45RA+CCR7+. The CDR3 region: CASTLPGRAVNEQFF. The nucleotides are TGCGCCAGCACCCTCCCCGGGAGGGCCGTCAATGAGCAGTTCTTC.